This paragraph reports one TCR beta chain. The target of this receptor is not known. No per-base quality is available; no much larger clone lies one base away. Library construction relied on multiplex PCR. The sequencer listed for this sample is Illumina HiSeq 4000. To build TCR beta libraries, CDR3 regions were amplified by Arm-PCR using iRepertoire HTBI primers. Before sequencing, the PCR products underwent gel purification. The authors processed their data as follows. Across samples, around 58 TRBV and roughly 15 TRBJ segments were identified and used for gene usage analysis of CDR3 amino acid clonotypes. COPE and FqMerger were used to merge filtered high-quality paired reads into contigs. BLAST was used to align contigs to the IMGT TRBV, TRBD and TRBJ reference genes, and CDR3 was defined following IMGT. Any clonotype with a frequency above 0.1% was counted as a highly expanded clone. Shannon entropy was used to measure repertoire diversity, and the Gini coefficient was used to measure V-J evenness. Public clonotypes were defined as clonotypes shared by more than one individual. Using fastp at Q25 and MiXCR, TCRdb reprocessed the public reads and kept productive beta chains. Identical CDR3 protein sequences are pooled into one entry, listed with their most common genes and DNA. Here the V and J calls rest on TCRdb's processing, not on the authors' analysis. For this sample there are 400,000 to 500,000 distinct CDR3 sequences; more than 13% appear just once. Over 15% of the sample lies in the top ten.

This record comes from a study of regulatory T cells in long-lasting Graves disease (dated by TCRdb to the early 2020s). Looking at the study overall: Antithyroid drugs had been taken for less than 3 months by newly diagnosed Graves' disease patients. TCR sequencing covered some 13 persistent and roughly 20 newly diagnosed Graves' disease patients, approximately 33 samples in total. This study used TCR sequencing and RNA sequencing of peripheral blood to compare persistent Graves' disease patients against newly diagnosed Graves' disease patients. The study took place in China and was registered as a clinical trial. What the authors observed across the whole study: The authors noted that the small sample size was a limitation that may lower accuracy. Lower TCR Shannon entropy and fewer highly expanded clones were observed in persistent Graves' disease patients than in newly diagnosed patients, which suggested clonal expansion. Persistent disease showed preferential use of TRBV28, TRBJ1-2 and TRBJ2-5, whereas newly diagnosed disease favored TRBV20-1 and TRBJ2-1. Sequencing and analysis were restricted to the TCR beta chain. A larger number of public clonotypes was shared among persistent patients (2,741) than among newly diagnosed patients (around 890). Peripheral blood alone was examined, since thyroid tissue, which constituted the primary lesion, could not be accessed.

V ends up 4 bases short and J 0 bases short, with an unmatched junction base count of 6. CDR1 and CDR2 (SGDLS, YYNGEE) derive from the germline V gene. Including the terminal cysteine and phenylalanine, the CDR3 comprises 16 residues. The kept DNA is CDR3 alone, 48 bases in frame from the first base. Read against the paper, the sample's time point label means: newly diagnosed GD, antithyroid drugs for less than 3 months. For both TCR sequencing and RNA sequencing, RNA was extracted from PBMCs in TRIzol. Graves' disease was diagnosed according to American Thyroid Association guidelines. Patients were recruited from an endocrinology department in Xi'an, China. Each patient gave approximately 10 milliliters of peripheral blood, collected in an EDTA anticoagulant tube. Ficoll Paque Plus density gradient separation was used to isolate PBMCs, and no further T cell sorting was done. An Agilent 2100 Bioanalyzer and agarose gel were used to assess RNA quality, and a NanoDrop 2000 was used to measure RNA concentration.

Another study also made use of these data, one on T cells in Graves' hyperthyroidism and ophthalmopathy. As the second study states: A patient counted as having stable Graves' hyperthyroidism if no progression to ophthalmopathy occurred over 18 months of follow-up. Hyperthyroidism patients were aged 18 to 65 years and newly diagnosed, with disease duration of less than 2 months. Exclusion was applied to patients with uncontrolled infections, other autoimmune diseases, pregnancy or lactation. Diagnoses relied on clinical symptoms, serum thyroxine and TRAb, thyroid ultrasound and orbital computed tomography. A first-round RT-PCR of the TCR CDR3 used the HTBI primer set with the Qiagen OneStep RT-PCR kit. Most expanded thyroid clonotypes (frequency above 0.001) were also detected in blood, a finding suggesting that blood repertoires may reflect thyroid immune responses. In cross-validation, a model built on a 13 V-J signature told ophthalmopathy apart from stable hyperthyroidism with less than 90% sensitivity and around 81% specificity, and in testing the same model reached 80%/75%. In validation, the model predicted progression to ophthalmopathy a median of roughly six months before onset, with 65% to 71% sensitivity and just under 75% specificity. TCR V-J signatures able to tell the groups apart were searched for in a discovery cohort of 90 to 100 patients, of whom under 45 had Graves' ophthalmopathy and 55 to 65 had stable Graves' hyperthyroidism. Prospective prediction of ophthalmopathy was tested in an independent validation cohort of 18 to 20 hyperthyroidism patients and around 16 patients who later progressed to ophthalmopathy. The approximately 95 discovery patients were divided at random into training and test sets in a 7:3 ratio. In addition, the study compared T-cell repertoires in thyroid tissue and in blood from six Graves' hyperthyroidism patients. Once sampling was done, hyperthyroidism patients were given methimazole at a starting dose of 30 mg daily, whereas ophthalmopathy patients were given high-dose intravenous methylprednisolone. A second multiplex PCR round built the libraries, followed by size selection and purification. Libraries were sequenced paired-end with 100 bp reads on an Illumina HiSeq2000. SOAPnuke was used to process the raw data, throwing out any read that contained adapters or uncalled bases, had a mean Phred below 15, or lacked an exact constant-primer or identifier match. High-quality paired reads were merged using COPE v1.2.5, and each unique nucleotide sequence was defined as a clonotype. MiTCR v1.1 was used to align clonotypes to the IMGT TRBV, TRBD and TRBJ reference segments. Only V-J combinations with frequency above 0.0001, covering 99.2% of repertoires, were analysed. The TCS score was defined as F50 (clonal expansion) divided by E x V (chaos), with BLOSUM62-based TCRdist calculated between CDR3 peptides within each V-J. Welch's t-statistics and random forest reduced roughly 540 V-J features to under 15, which were used in a naive Bayes classifier (R e1071). Sample size was not statistically predetermined, and blinding of investigators to group allocation was not performed. TCR Vbeta CDR3 sequencing of approximately 140 peripheral blood samples (under 45 ophthalmopathy, 75 to 80 hyperthyroidism and roughly 17 progressor patients) is reported in the paper.

The input for sequencing was peripheral blood mononuclear cells (PBMCs), taken at new diagnosis, from a patient treated with antithyroid drugs. The clonotype originates from a woman between 25 and 40 years old with Graves disease. Donor details come from another sample of the same person, matched by shared clones. In this chain, TRBV9 is recombined with TRBJ2-2; a stretch of 7 junction bases matches TRBD2. The CDR3 corresponds to CASSFDSGSNTGELFF. The DNA sequence is TGTGCCAGCAGCTTTGATAGCGGGTCGAACACCGGGGAGCTGTTTTTT.